This is a list of T cell receptor beta chains from one sample in a study of T cell responses to AZD1222 COVID-19 vaccine. Here immunoSEQ multiplex PCR was the method, and the copy in TCRdb shows in-frame clones only, minus some. The data hold some 100,000 clones, with less than 90% observed a single time. The material was peripheral blood, obtained on day 0 of AZD1222 vaccination. The source is an adult in good health. The CDR3 runs from the conserved cysteine through the conserved F or W. A D gene is named only where the DNA matches it firmly. Not every row has a clone size; where given, it reads once, few, many or a size class.

V gene	D gene	clone size	J gene	CDR3 DNA	CDR3 protein
TRBV5-1	-	-	TRBJ2-3	TGCGCCAGCAGCGGGGGAAACCCCACAGATACGCAGTATTTT	CASSGGNPTDTQYF
TRBV6-1	-	-	TRBJ1-1	TGTGCCAGCAGTGAAGCGGGCCTCCCAAAGGCTGAAGCTTTCTTT	CASSEAGLPKAEAFF
TRBV3-1/TRBV3-2	-	-	TRBJ1-2	TGTGCCAGCAGCCAAGCGTCGCGGAGGCTAGGTGGCTACACCTTC	CASSQASRRLGGYTF
TRBV14	-	-	TRBJ2-1	TGTGCCAGCAGCCAAGCCTCCAACCGTTACAATGAGCAGTTCTTC	CASSQASNRYNEQFF
TRBV9	TRBD2	-	TRBJ2-4	TGTGCCAGCAGCGTTTCTAGCGGGTCAGCCAAAAACATTCAGTACTTC	CASSVSSGSAKNIQYF
TRBV7-6	-	-	TRBJ2-3	TGTGCCAGCAGACCGGGATTAGGTGATACGCAGTATTTT	CASRPGLGDTQYF
TRBV13	-	-	TRBJ1-5	TGTGCCAGCAGCTTAGGCCAAGTTGTCGCCGAACCGTTCCCGACGCAGGAGCCCCAGCATTTT	CASSLGQVVAEPFPTQEPQHF
TRBV5-4	-	-	TRBJ1-1	TGTGCCAGCAGCTATGATAACACTGAAGCTTTCTTT	CASSYDNTEAFF
TRBV2	-	-	TRBJ1-2	TGTGCCAGCAGTGAAGCGCGGGGAAATGGCTACACCTTC	CASSEARGNGYTF
TRBV19	-	-	TRBJ2-7	TGTGCCAGTAGTAATTCCTACGAGCAGTACTTC	CASSNSYEQYF
TRBV2	-	-	TRBJ2-1	TGTGCCAGCTCCCTTGAGCAGTCTTACAATGAGCAGTTCTTC	CASSLEQSYNEQFF
TRBV5-1	-	-	TRBJ2-7	TGCGCCAGCAGCTTGGCTCAGGGAAATTACGAGCAGTACTTC	CASSLAQGNYEQYF
TRBV7-8	-	-	TRBJ2-7	TGTGCCAGCAGCCGAGGCGGCGGCGAGGAGCAGTACTTC	CASSRGGGEEQYF
TRBV4-1	-	once	TRBJ2-5	TGCGCCAGCAGCCAGACCGGGTCTCTGGAGACCCAGTACTTC	CASSQTGSLETQYF
TRBV29-1	-	-	TRBJ2-3	TGCAGCGAGGGGGGGCACTCTAGCACAGATACGCAGTATTTT	CSEGGHSSTDTQYF
TRBV2	-	-	TRBJ1-6	TGTGCCAGCAGTGCAGGAGGGGTTTCACCCCTCCACTTT	CASSAGGVSPLHF
TRBV27	-	-	TRBJ1-5	TGTGCCAGCAGTTCCCAGGGGCGGTTGCCCCAGCATTTT	CASSSQGRLPQHF
TRBV19	-	-	TRBJ1-1	TGTGCCAGTAGTAGGAGGGAGACTGAAGCTTTCTTT	CASSRRETEAFF
TRBV5-5	-	-	TRBJ2-1	TGTGCCAGCAGTCCAGTCATACAGGACGCCTACAATGAGCAGTTCTTC	CASSPVIQDAYNEQFF
TRBV28	-	-	TRBJ2-7	TGTGCCAGCAGTCCCCGGGACACATCCTACGAGCAGTACTTC	CASSPRDTSYEQYF
TRBV10-3	TRBD1	-	TRBJ1-1	TGTGCCATCATCAAGGACAGGGAGAACACTGAAGCTTTCTTT	CAIIKDRENTEAFF
TRBV6-6	-	-	TRBJ2-2	TGTGCCAGCAGGTCCAGAGAATTCACCGGGGAGCTGTTTTTT	CASRSREFTGELFF
TRBV28	-	-	TRBJ2-5	TGTGCCAGCAGTTCGGGACAACAAGAGACCCAGTACTTC	CASSSGQQETQYF
TRBV5-1	-	-	TRBJ2-7	TGCGCCAGCAGCTTGGGCCGGGGCGAGCAGTACTTC	CASSLGRGEQYF
TRBV11-3	TRBD1	medium-sized	TRBJ1-3	TGTGCCAGCAGCGCTCGAACGGGACAGACTGGAAACACCATATATTTT	CASSARTGQTGNTIYF
TRBV10-3	-	once	TRBJ2-3	TGTGCCATCAGAGACCCGGGCACAGATACGCAGTATTTT	CAIRDPGTDTQYF